The 9 T cell receptor beta chains presented below share a single source sample, sequenced in a study of T cell repertoires in cytomegalovirus infection. TCRdb re-derived calls from the reads in MiXCR, one entry per CDR3 protein. The sample carries 60,000 to 75,000 distinct CDR3 sequences, 22% recorded once. These receptors lack a known antigen. The sample comprised PBMCs, sequenced either directly or after in vitro stimulation (not recorded which). These receptor sequences come from a human donor in good health (CMV status not recorded). Some clones in this sample may be carry-over from other donors' samples.

V usage is TRBV6-5 and J usage is TRBJ2-7; 10 bases match TRBD2. CDR1 is MNHEY and CDR2 is SVGAGI in the germline V gene. The CDR3 runs to 16 residues. After removal of 2 bases from V and 2 bases from J, the junction contained 6 bases not matched to a gene. The CDR3 loop reads CASSYISLAGAYEQYF. CDR3 DNA sequence: TGTGCCAGCAGTTACATCAGCCTAGCGGGGGCCTACGAGCAGTACTTC.

The DNA of the CDR3 is TGTGCCAGCAGTGCACCCCCTGGAGCCAAAAACATTCAGTACTTC. It codes for CASSAPPGAKNIQYF. V usage is TRBV25-1 and J usage is TRBJ2-4; D not resolved. The V end was cut by 4 bases, the J end by 0 bases, with 10 bases between. Looked up from germline, CDR1 is MGHDK and CDR2 is SYGVNS. The CDR3 has 15 residues.

This chain uses TRBV5-1 with TRBJ2-1, with 11 bases lining up with TRBD2. The CDR3 runs to 16 residues. Trimming cost V 5 bases and J 6 bases; bases outside gene matches: 10. Germline CDR1 and CDR2: SGHRS and YFSETQ. As DNA, the CDR3 is TGCGCCAGCAGATCGGGACTAGCGGACTCGCTCAATGAGCAGTTCTTC. It translates to CASRSGLADSLNEQFF. Based on the CDR3 plus reference TRBV5-1 and TRBJ2-1, the full variable domain is KAGVTQTPRYLIKTRGQQVTLSCSPISGHRSVSWYQQTPGQGLQFLFEYFSETQRNKGNFPGRFSGRQFSNSRSEMNVSTLELGDSALYLCASRSGLADSLNEQFFGPGTRLTVL.

This clonotype was observed a few times. At one end, the junction sequence differs from germline, possibly due to a read error. The V gene is TRBV29-1, the J gene TRBJ1-5; TRBD1 matches 11 bases. Germline V gene data show CDR1 as SQVTM and CDR2 as ANQGSEA. The CDR3 sequence is 11 residues long. In DNA, the CDR3 is TGCAGCGTTGGGGACAGGGGGACCTTGAAATTT. Residues: CSVGDRGTLKF.

The genes are TRBV3-1 and TRBJ1-4; 11 nucleotides align to TRBD1. CDR1 is LGHDT, CDR2 YNNKEL, per germline (reference sequence). This CDR3 has 17 amino acids. Trimming at V came to 5 bases and at J to 3 bases, leaving 8 bases not matched to a gene. The CDR3 reads CASSTYGQGAANEKLFF. DNA for the CDR3: TGTGCCAGCAGCACCTATGGACAGGGGGCTGCTAATGAAAAACTGTTTTTT. The whole variable domain, remainder taken from reference TRBV3-1 and TRBJ1-4, is DTAVSQTPKYLVTQMGNDKSIKCEQNLGHDTMYWYKQDSKKFLKIMFSYNNKELIINETVPNRFSPKSPDKAHLNLHINSLELGDSAVYFCASSTYGQGAANEKLFFGSGTQLSVL.

The genes are TRBV4-1 and TRBJ1-2; 7 nucleotides align to TRBD1. CDR3 length: 16 amino acids. Unmatched junction bases numbered 12, after V lost 1 base and J lost 7 bases. CDR1 and CDR2 from the germline V gene are MGHRA and YSYEKL. The CDR3 region is CASSQVIQGEFGGYTF. The CDR3 DNA follows: TGCGCCAGCAGCCAAGTGATCCAGGGGGAGTTTGGTGGCTACACCTTC.

The chain is built from TRBV2 and TRBJ2-1, with TRBD2 matching 12 bases. The germline V gene has CDR1 SNHLY and CDR2 FYNNEI. The CDR3 is 17 amino acids. The trim removed 2 bases at V and 4 bases at J, leaving 6 bases unmatched. The CDR3 DNA sequence: TGTGCCAGCAGTGAATCTGGACTAGCGGGGACGTACAATGAGCAGTTCTTC. Its protein is CASSESGLAGTYNEQFF.

This clonotype turned up a few times. The V call is TRBV27, the J call TRBJ2-7, with D possibly being TRBD1 (6 bases). CDR1 MNHEY and CDR2 SMNVEV come from the germline V gene (reference sequence). The CDR3 runs to 15 residues. V lost 2 bases and J 2 bases, leaving 13 bases between the germline ends. CDR3 amino acids: CASSLRQGFPYEQYF. DNA of the CDR3: TGTGCCAGCAGTTTAAGGCAGGGGTTCCCCTACGAGCAGTACTTC.

This clonotype has just one count. V usage is TRBV7-4 and J usage is TRBJ2-2; 14 nucleotides match TRBD2. With V trimmed by 7 bases and J by 0 bases, 13 bases remained unmatched. This CDR3 has 20 amino acids. Germline values: CDR1 SGHVT, CDR2 SQSDAQ. The CDR3 region has the DNA TGTGCCAGCAACCTGATTACCGGGACTAGCGGGAGCCCGAACACCGGGGAGCTGTTTTTT. This gives the protein CASNLITGTSGSPNTGELFF.